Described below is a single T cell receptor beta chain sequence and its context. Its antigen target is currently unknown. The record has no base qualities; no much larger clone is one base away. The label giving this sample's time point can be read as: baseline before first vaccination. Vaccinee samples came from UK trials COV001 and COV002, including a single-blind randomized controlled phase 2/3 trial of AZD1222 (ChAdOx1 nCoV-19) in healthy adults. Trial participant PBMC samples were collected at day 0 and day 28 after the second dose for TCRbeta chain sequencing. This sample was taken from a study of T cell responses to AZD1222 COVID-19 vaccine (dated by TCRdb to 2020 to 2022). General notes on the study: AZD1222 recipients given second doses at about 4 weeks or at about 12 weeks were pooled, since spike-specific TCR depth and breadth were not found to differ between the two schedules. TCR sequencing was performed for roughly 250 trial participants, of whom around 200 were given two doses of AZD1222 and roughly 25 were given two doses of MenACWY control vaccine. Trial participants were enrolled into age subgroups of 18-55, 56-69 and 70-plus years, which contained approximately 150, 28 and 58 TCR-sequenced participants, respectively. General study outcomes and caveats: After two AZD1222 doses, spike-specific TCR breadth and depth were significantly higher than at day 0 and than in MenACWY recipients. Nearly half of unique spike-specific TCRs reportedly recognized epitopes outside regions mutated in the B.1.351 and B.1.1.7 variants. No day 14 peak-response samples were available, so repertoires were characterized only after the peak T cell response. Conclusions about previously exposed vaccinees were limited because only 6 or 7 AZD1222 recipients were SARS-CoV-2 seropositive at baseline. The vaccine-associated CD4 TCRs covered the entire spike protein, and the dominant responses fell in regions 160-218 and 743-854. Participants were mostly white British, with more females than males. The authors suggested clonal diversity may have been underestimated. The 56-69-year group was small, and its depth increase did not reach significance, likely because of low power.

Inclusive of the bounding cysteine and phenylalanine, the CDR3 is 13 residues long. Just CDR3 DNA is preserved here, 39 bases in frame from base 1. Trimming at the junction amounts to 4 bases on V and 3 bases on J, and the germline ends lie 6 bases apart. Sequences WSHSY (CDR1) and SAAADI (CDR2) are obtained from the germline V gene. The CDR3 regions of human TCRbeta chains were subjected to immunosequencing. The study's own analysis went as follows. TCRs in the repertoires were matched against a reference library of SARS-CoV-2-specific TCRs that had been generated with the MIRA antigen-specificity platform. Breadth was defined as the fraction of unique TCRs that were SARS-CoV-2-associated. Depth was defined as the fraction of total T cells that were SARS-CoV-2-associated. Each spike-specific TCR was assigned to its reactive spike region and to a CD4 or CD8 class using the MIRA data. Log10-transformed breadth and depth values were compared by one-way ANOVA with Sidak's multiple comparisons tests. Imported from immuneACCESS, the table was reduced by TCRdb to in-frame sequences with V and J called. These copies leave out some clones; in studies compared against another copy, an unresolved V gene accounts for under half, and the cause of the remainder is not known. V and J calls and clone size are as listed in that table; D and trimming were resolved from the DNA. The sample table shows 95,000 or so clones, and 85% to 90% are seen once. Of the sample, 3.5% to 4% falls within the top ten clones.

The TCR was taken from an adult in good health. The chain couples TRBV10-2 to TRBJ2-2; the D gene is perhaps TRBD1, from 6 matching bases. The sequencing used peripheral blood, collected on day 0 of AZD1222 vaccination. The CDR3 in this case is CASSGQDTGELFF. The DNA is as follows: TGCGCCAGCAGTGGACAGGACACCGGGGAGCTGTTTTTT.